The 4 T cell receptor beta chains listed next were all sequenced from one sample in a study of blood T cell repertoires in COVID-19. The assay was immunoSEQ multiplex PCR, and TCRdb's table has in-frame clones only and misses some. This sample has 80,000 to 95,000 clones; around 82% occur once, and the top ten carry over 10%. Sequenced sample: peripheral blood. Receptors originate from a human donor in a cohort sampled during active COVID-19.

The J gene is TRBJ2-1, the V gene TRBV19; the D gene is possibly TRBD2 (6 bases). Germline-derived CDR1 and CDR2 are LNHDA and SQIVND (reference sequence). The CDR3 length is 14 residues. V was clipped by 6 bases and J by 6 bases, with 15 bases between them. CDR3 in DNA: TGTGCCAGTAGCCTCAGCGGAGGGAGCAATGAGCAGTTCTTC. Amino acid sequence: CASSLSGGSNEQFF.

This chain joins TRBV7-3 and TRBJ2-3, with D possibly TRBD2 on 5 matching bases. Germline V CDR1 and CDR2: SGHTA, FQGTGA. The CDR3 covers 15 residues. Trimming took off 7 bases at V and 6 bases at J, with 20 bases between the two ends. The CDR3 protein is CASTPGGFHTDTQYF. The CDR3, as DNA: TGTGCCAGCACCCCGGGCGGGTTCCATACGGATACGCAGTATTTT.

This chain's CDR3 is CASSLPRTGEGRETQYF. The CDR3 DNA follows: TGTGCCAGCAGTTTACCCCGGACAGGAGAGGGTCGAGAGACCCAGTACTTC. J is TRBJ2-5 and V is TRBV28; 7 nucleotides align to TRBD1. CDR1 is MDHEN and CDR2 is SYDVKM in the germline V gene. V was pared by 2 bases and J by 4 bases, with 13 bases of the junction left unmatched. The CDR3 consists of 17 residues.

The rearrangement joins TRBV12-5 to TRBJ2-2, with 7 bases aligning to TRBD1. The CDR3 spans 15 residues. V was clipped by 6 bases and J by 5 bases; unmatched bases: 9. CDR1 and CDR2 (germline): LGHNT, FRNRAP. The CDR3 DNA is TGTGCTAGTGGCGCCCGACAGGGAGATACCGGGGAGCTGTTTTTT. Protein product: CASGARQGDTGELFF.